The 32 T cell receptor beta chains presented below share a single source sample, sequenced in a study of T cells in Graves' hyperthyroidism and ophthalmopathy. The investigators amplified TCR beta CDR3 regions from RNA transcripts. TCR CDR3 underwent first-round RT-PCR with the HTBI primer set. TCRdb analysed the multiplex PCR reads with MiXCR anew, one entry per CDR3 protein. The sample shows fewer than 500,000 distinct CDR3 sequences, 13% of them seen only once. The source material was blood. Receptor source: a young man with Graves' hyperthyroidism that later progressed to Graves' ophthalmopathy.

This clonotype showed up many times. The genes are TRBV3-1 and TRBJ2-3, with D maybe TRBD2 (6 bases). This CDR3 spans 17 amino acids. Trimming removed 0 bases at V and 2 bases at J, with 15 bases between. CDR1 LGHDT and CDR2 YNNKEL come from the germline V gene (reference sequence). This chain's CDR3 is CASSQELSGFSTDTQYF. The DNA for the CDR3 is TGTGCCAGCAGCCAAGAGTTAAGCGGGTTCTCCACAGATACGCAGTATTTT.

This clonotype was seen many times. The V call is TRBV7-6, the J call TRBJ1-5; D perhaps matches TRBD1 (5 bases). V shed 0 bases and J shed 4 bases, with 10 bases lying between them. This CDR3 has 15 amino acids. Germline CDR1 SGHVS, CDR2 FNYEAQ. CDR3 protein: CASSLASGFNQPQHF. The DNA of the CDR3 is TGTGCCAGCAGCTTAGCGTCAGGGTTTAATCAGCCCCAGCATTTT.

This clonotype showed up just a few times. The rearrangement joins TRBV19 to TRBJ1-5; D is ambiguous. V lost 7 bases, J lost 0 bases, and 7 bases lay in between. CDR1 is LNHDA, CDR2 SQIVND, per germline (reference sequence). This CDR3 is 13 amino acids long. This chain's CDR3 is CASKDLSNQPQHF. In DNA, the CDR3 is TGTGCCAGTAAAGACCTTAGCAATCAGCCCCAGCATTTT.

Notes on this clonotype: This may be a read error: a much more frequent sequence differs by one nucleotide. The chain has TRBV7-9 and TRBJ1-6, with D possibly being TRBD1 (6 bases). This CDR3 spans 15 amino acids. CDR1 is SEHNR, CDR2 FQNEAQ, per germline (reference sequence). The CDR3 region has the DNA TGTGCCAGCAGCACCGGACAGTGGGATAATTCATCCCTCCACTTT. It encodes CASSTGQWDNSSLHF.

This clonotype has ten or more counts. The CDR3 here is CASSDVHRQSTGELFF. The CDR3 DNA sequence: TGTGCCAGCAGTGACGTCCACAGGCAGAGCACCGGGGAGCTGTTTTTT. This chain links TRBV6-4 with TRBJ2-2, with D maybe TRBD1 (5 bases). The CDR3 spans 16 residues. The germline V gene encodes CDR1 MRHNA and CDR2 SNTAGT. Trimming cost V 2 bases and J 4 bases, with 14 bases left between them.

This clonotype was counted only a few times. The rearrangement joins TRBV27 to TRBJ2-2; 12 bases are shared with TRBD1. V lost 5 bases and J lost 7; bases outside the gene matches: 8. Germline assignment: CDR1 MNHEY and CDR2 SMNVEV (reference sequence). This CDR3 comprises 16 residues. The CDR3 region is CASSPPGQGADGELFF. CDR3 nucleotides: TGTGCCAGCAGTCCCCCGGGACAGGGGGCGGACGGGGAGCTGTTTTTT.

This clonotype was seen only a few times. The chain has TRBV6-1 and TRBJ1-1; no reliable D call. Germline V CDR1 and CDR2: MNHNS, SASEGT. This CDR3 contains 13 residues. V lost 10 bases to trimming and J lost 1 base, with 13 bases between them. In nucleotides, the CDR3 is TGTGCCACCCCGGGAAGGGAGAACACTGAAGCTTTCTTT. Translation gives CATPGRENTEAFF.

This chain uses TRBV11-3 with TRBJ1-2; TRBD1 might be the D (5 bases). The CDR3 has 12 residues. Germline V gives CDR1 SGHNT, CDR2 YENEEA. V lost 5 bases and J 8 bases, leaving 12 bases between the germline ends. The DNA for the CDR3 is TGTGCCAGCAGCCCAGGGACGGGCGGCTACACCTTC. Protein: CASSPGTGGYTF.

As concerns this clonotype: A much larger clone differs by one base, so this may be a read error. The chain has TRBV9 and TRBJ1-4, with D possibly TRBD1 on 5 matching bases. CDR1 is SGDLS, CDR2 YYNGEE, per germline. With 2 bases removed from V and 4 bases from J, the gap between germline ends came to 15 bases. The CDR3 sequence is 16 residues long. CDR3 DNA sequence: TGTGCCAGCAGCGTTGGGGCAGGAGAGGTTAATGAAAAACTGTTTTTT. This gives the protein CASSVGAGEVNEKLFF.

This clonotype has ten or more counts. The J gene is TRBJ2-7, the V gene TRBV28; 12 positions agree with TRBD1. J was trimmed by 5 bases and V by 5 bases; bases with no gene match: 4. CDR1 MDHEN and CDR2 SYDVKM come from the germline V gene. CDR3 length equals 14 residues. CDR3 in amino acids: CASSPRDRGHEQYF. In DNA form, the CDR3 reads TGTGCCAGCAGTCCCCGGGACAGGGGGCACGAGCAGTACTTC. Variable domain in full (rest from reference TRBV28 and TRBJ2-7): DVKVTQSSRYLVKRTGEKVFLECVQDMDHENMFWYRQDPGLGLRLIYFSYDVKMKEKGDIPEGYSVSREKKERFSLILESASTNQTSMYLCASSPRDRGHEQYFGPGTRLTVT.

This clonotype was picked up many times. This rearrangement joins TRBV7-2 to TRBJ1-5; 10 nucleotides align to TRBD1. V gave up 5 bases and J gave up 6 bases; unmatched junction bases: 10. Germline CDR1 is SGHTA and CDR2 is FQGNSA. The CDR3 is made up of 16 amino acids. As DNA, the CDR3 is TGTGCCAGCAGCCCCCAGGGGACAGGGGTGAGTCAGCCCCAGCATTTT. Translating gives CASSPQGTGVSQPQHF.

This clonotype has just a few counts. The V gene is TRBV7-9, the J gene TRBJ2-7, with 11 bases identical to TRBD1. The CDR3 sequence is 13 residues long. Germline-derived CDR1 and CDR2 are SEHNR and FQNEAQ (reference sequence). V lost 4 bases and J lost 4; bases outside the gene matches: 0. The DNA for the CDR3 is TGTGCCAGCAGCTGGGACAGGGGGTACGAGCAGTACTTC. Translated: CASSWDRGYEQYF.

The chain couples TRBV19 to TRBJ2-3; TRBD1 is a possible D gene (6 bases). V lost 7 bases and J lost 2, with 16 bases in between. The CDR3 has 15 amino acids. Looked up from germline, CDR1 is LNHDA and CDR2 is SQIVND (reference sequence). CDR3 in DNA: TGTGCCAGTAAAACTGGGACACCGGTCACAGATACGCAGTATTTT. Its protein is CASKTGTPVTDTQYF.

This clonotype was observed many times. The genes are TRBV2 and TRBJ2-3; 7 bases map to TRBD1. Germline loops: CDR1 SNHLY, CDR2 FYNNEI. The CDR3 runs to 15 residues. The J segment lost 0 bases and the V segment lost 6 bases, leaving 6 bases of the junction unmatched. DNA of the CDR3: TGTGCCAGCAGAGACCCGGGACAGAGCACAGATACGCAGTATTTT. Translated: CASRDPGQSTDTQYF.

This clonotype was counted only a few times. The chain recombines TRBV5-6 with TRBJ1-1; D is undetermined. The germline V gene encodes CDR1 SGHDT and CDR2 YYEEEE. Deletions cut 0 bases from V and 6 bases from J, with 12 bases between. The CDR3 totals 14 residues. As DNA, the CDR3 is TGTGCCAGCAGCTTGGGAGGAAGTGTCGCTGAAGCTTTCTTT. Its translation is CASSLGGSVAEAFF.

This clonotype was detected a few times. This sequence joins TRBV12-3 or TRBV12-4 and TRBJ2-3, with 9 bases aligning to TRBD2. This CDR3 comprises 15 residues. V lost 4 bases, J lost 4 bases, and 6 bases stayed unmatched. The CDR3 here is CASSWSSGVADTQYF. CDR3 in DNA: TGTGCCAGCAGTTGGTCTAGCGGGGTGGCAGATACGCAGTATTTT.

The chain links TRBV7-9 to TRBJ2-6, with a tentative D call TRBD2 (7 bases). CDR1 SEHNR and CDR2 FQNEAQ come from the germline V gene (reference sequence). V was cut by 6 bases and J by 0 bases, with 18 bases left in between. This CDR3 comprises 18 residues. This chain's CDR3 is CASSFPTGGGSGANVLTF. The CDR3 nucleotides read TGTGCCAGCAGTTTCCCGACAGGCGGGGGCTCTGGGGCCAACGTCCTGACTTTC.

Written as DNA, the CDR3 is TGTGCCAGCAGCTTAGCGGTGAACCGTATTATCATGAACACTGAAGCTTTCTTT. This codes for CASSLAVNRIIMNTEAFF. The chain carries TRBV7-2 and TRBJ1-1; D not resolved. The CDR3 is 18 amino acids. Trimming shortened V by 0 bases and J by 0 bases, and 17 bases separated the two germline ends. CDR1 is SGHTA and CDR2 is FQGNSA in the germline V gene.

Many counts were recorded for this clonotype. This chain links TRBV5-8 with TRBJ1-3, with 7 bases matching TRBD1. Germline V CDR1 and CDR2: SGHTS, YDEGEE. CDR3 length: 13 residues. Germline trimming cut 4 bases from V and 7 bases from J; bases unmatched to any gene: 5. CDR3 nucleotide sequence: TGTGCCAGCAGCGTGGACAGGAGTAACACCATATATTTT. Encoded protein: CASSVDRSNTIYF.

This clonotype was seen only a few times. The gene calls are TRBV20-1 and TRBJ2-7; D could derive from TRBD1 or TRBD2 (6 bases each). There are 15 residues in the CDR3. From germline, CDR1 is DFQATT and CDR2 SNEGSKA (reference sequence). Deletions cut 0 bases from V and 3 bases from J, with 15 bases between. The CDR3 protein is CSARDLGGTGYEQYF. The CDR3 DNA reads TGCAGTGCTAGAGATCTAGGGGGGACTGGCTACGAGCAGTACTTC.

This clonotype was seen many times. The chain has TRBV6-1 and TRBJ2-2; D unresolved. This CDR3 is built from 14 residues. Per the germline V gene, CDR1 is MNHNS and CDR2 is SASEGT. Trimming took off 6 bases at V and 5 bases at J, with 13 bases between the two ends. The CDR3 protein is CASRVPSLTGELFF. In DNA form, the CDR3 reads TGTGCCAGCAGAGTCCCGTCGCTGACCGGGGAGCTGTTTTTT.

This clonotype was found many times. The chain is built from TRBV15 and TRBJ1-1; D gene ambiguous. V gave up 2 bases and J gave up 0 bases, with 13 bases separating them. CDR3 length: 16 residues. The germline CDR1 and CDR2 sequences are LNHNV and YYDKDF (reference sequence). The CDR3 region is CATSRSRQRLNTEAFF. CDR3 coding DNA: TGTGCCACCAGCAGATCCCGGCAGCGGTTGAACACTGAAGCTTTCTTT. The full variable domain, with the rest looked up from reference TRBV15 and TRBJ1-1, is DAMVIQNPRYQVTQFGKPVTLSCSQTLNHNVMYWYQQKSSQAPKLLFHYYDKDFNNEADTPDNFQSRRPNTSFCFLDIRSPGLGDTAMYLCATSRSRQRLNTEAFFGQGTRLTVV.

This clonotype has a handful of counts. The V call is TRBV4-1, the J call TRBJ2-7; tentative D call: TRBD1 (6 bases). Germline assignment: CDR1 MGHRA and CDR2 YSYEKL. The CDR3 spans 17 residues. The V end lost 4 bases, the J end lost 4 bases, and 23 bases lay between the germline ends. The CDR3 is CASSPFLSAGASYEQYF. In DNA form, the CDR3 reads TGCGCCAGCAGCCCCTTTTTATCGGCAGGGGCGTCGTACGAGCAGTACTTC.

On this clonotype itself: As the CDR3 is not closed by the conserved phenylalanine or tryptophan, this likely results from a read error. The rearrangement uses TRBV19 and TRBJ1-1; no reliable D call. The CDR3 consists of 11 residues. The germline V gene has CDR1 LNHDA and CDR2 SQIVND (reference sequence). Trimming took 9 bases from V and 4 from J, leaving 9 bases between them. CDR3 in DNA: TGTGCCAGCCTCAAATCCACTGAAGCTTTCGTT. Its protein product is CASLKSTEAFV.

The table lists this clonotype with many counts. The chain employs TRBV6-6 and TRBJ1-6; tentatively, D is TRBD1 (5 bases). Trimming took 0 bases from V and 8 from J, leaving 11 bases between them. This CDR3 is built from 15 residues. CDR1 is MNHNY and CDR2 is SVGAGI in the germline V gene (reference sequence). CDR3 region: CASSYSEQGDSPLHF. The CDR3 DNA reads TGTGCCAGCAGTTACTCGGAGCAGGGAGATTCACCCCTCCACTTT.

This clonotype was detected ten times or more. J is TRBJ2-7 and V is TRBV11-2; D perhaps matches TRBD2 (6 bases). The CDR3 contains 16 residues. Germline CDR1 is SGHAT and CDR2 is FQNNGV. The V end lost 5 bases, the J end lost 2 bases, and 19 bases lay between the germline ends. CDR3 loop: CASSTGTGRSPYEQYF. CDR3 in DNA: TGTGCCAGCAGCACCGGGACTGGACGTTCCCCCTACGAGCAGTACTTC.

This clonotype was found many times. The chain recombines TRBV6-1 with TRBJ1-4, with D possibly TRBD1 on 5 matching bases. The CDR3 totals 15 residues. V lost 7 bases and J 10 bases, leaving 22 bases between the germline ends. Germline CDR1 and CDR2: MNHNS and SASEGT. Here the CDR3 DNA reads TGTGCCAGCATGGCAGGGACCTTTGCCGGCGGAAAACTGTTTTTT. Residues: CASMAGTFAGGKLFF.

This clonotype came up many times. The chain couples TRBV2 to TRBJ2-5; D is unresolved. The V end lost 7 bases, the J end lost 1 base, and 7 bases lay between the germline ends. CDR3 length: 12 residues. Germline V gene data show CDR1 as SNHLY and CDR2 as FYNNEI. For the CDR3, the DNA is TGTGCCAGCACAAGGGCCCAAGAGACCCAGTACTTC. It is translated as CASTRAQETQYF.

The CDR3 DNA sequence: TGCGCCAGCAGCCAAGATCGCCTTTACACTGAAGCTTTCTTT. This sequence encodes CASSQDRLYTEAFF. The chain is built from TRBV4-1 and TRBJ1-1, with D unresolved. The CDR3 sequence is 14 residues long. With 0 bases removed from V and 3 bases from J, the gap between germline ends came to 8 bases. Germline V CDR1 and CDR2: MGHRA, YSYEKL.

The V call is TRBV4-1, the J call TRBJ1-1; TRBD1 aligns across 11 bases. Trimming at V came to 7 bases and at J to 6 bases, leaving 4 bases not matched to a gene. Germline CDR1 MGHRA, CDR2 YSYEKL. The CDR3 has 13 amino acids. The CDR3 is CASKGQGAAEAFF. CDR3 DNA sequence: TGCGCCAGCAAAGGACAGGGGGCTGCTGAAGCTTTCTTT.

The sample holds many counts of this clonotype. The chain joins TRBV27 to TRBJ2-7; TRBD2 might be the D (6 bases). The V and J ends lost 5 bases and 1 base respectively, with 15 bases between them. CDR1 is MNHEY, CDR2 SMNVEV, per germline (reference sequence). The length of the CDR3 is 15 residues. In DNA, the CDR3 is TGTGCCAGCAGTCGTTATCGACTAGGATCCTACGAGCAGTACTTC. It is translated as CASSRYRLGSYEQYF.

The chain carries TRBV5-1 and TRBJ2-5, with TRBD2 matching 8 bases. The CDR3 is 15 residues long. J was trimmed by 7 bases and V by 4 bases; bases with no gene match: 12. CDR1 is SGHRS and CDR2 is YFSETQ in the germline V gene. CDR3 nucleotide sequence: TGCGCCAGCAGCGCGGCGGGGGGCTGGCCGGGGACCCAGTACTTC. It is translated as CASSAAGGWPGTQYF.